Listed below are T cell receptor beta chains from one sample, sequenced in a study of cytomegalovirus exposure and HLA in healthy donors. Measured with immunoSEQ multiplex PCR; TCRdb has only the in-frame clones, and not every one. The data contain about 36,000 clones, about 70% of them singletons. The sequencing sample was made of PBMCs. These receptors originate from a man aged 25 to 45 in good health and CMV-seronegative. Each CDR3 is given with its conserved first and last residue. Each record gives: D gene, CDR3 length, V gene, J gene, clone size, CDR3 DNA, CDR3 protein. The D gene is left open where the match is weak. Clone size, where shown, is once, few, many, or a class for clones that have expanded.

D: TRBD1; length: 15; V: TRBV10-3; J: TRBJ2-3; size: few; DNA: TGTGCCATCAGGGGGGACAGGGGAGGCACAGATACGCAGTATTTT; CDR3: CAIRGDRGGTDTQYF
D: TRBD2; length: 18; V: TRBV5-4; J: TRBJ2-1; size: NA; DNA: TGTGCCAGCAGCTTGGGCCTAGCGGGACCTAGCTCCTACAATGAGCAGTTCTTC; CDR3: CASSLGLAGPSSYNEQFF
D: TRBD1; length: 14; V: TRBV5-4; J: TRBJ1-1; size: few; DNA: TGTGCCAGCAGCAAGACAGGGATGAACACTGAAGCTTTCTTT; CDR3: CASSKTGMNTEAFF
D: TRBD1; length: 14; V: TRBV5-1; J: TRBJ2-7; size: large; DNA: TGCGCCAGCAGCTTCGGGACAGGGGTCTACGAGCAGTACTTC; CDR3: CASSFGTGVYEQYF
D: NA; length: 15; V: TRBV11-2; J: TRBJ2-7; size: few; DNA: TGTGCCAGCAGCTTAGATTTCGGAGGAACTTACGAGCAGTACTTC; CDR3: CASSLDFGGTYEQYF
D: NA; length: 13; V: TRBV6-5; J: TRBJ2-7; size: NA; DNA: TGTGCCAGCAGTTCGCCCATAGAATCCGAGCAGTACTTC; CDR3: CASSSPIESEQYF
D: NA; length: 13; V: TRBV5-1; J: TRBJ1-3; size: few; DNA: TGCGCCAGCAGCAGGGAGAGCGGAAACACCATATATTTT; CDR3: CASSRESGNTIYF
D: TRBD1; length: 15; V: TRBV11-2; J: TRBJ2-7; size: NA; DNA: TGTGCCAGCAGCTTAGTAGGGACAGGGTCCCTCGAGCAGTACTTC; CDR3: CASSLVGTGSLEQYF
D: TRBD2; length: 15; V: TRBV5-1; J: TRBJ2-7; size: NA; DNA: TGCGCCAGCAGCATAGGGACTAGCGGGCTCTACGAGCAGTACTTC; CDR3: CASSIGTSGLYEQYF
D: TRBD1; length: 15; V: TRBV6-1; J: TRBJ1-2; size: NA; DNA: TGTGCCACCCGCACCGGGACAGGGGGGATCTATGGCTACACCTTC; CDR3: CATRTGTGGIYGYTF
D: NA; length: 14; V: TRBV11-1; J: TRBJ1-1; size: NA; DNA: TGTGCCAGCAGCTGGGACACGATGAACACTGAAGCTTTCTTT; CDR3: CASSWDTMNTEAFF
D: TRBD1; length: 15; V: TRBV14; J: TRBJ1-2; size: NA; DNA: TGTGCCAGCAGCCAAGATTGGGTACAGGGGGATGGCTACACCTTC; CDR3: CASSQDWVQGDGYTF
D: NA; length: 12; V: TRBV29-1; J: TRBJ2-7; size: NA; DNA: TGCAGCGTACGGCCAGGCTCCTACGAGCAGTACTTC; CDR3: CSVRPGSYEQYF
D: TRBD1; length: 15; V: TRBV5-1; J: TRBJ2-5; size: NA; DNA: TGCGCCAGCAGCGATGGACAGGGCTATCGGGAGACCCAGTACTTC; CDR3: CASSDGQGYRETQYF
D: TRBD2; length: 18; V: TRBV5-1; J: TRBJ2-5; size: NA; DNA: TGCGCCAGCAGCTCGTTGACTAGCGGGAGGGCCCGGGGTGAGACCCAGTACTTC; CDR3: CASSSLTSGRARGETQYF
D: TRBD1; length: 12; V: TRBV27; J: TRBJ2-7; size: NA; DNA: TGTGCCAGCAGTCTTACAGGGGTTGAGCAGTACTTC; CDR3: CASSLTGVEQYF
D: NA; length: 13; V: TRBV5-6; J: TRBJ1-1; size: NA; DNA: TGTGCCAGCACTGGGGGGGGGAACACTGAAGCTTTCTTT; CDR3: CASTGGGNTEAFF
D: NA; length: 15; V: TRBV6-5; J: TRBJ2-2; size: NA; DNA: TGTGCCAGCAGTTACCCGGGAGCAAACACCGGGGAGCTGTTTTTT; CDR3: CASSYPGANTGELFF
D: NA; length: 12; V: TRBV6-5; J: TRBJ2-7; size: NA; DNA: TGTGCCAGCAGTCGACTCAATTCCGAGCAGTACTTC; CDR3: CASSRLNSEQYF
D: TRBD2; length: 14; V: TRBV27; J: TRBJ2-7; size: NA; DNA: TGTGCCAGCAGTAGAGTAGCGGGATCCTACGAGCAGTACTTC; CDR3: CASSRVAGSYEQYF